This T cell receptor beta chain was documented in a study of CD8 T cell repertoires and HIV-1 epitope variants. Study overall: A roughly 10-day culture received IL-2, IL-7 and IL-15 on days 3 and 7.

The CDR3 contains 13 residues. Trimming took 3 bases from V and 2 from J, leaving 8 bases between them. The germline gives CDR1 MNHEY, CDR2 SMNVEV (reference sequence). This clone was seen more than once but under ten times. Its antigen is currently unknown. Using immunoSEQ multiplex PCR, the repertoire was profiled, and TCRdb retains in-frame clones only, with some absent. Of under 4,000 clones in the sample, roughly 60% were seen once. Sample: cultured CD8+ T cells derived from PBMCs. This receptor was obtained from a male donor with HIV. The chain joins TRBV27 to TRBJ2-7, with D hard to call. The CDR3: CASSLRTTYEQYF. The DNA for the CDR3 is TGTGCCAGCAGTTTGCGGACGACCTACGAGCAGTACTTC.